This T cell receptor (beta chain) was identified in a study of early stage breast cancer tumors. The CDR3 totals 10 residues. Trimming removed 6 bases at V and 12 bases at J, with 12 bases between. From germline, CDR1 is SQVTM and CDR2 ANQGSEA. TCRdb's copy holds only in-frame clones and misses some; the assay was immunoSEQ multiplex PCR. The sample has 25,000 to 35,000 clones; roughly four fifths are singletons. This TCR was sampled from a person aged 35 to 50 with breast cancer. V gene TRBV29-1 combines with J gene TRBJ2-1; no firm D call. The sequenced material came from blood. CDR3 nucleotide sequence: TGCAGCGTGACGGGTGGGGTGCAGTTCTTC. This sequence encodes CSVTGGVQFF.